This T cell receptor beta chain was sequenced during a study of yellow fever vaccine responses in identical twins. Via MiXCR, TCRdb re-called the RT-PCR reads, giving one row per CDR3 protein. Of 910 or so distinct CDR3 sequences in the sample, 80% to 85% were seen once. A word on this clonotype: Its antigen is still unknown.

The germline CDR1 and CDR2 sequences are GTSNPN and SVGIG (reference sequence). The CDR3 extends over 15 amino acids. Trimming removed 2 bases at V and 3 bases at J, with 11 bases between. Study-wide results and limits: Twins reportedly appeared to share part of their vaccine T cell response while keeping part individual.

This chain joins TRBV30 and TRBJ1-6; D gene ambiguous. The starting material was T cells from blood (PBMCs), unsorted or a sorted subset (not recorded which), obtained before or after yellow fever vaccination (not recorded which). This receptor was identified in a woman in her late teens or twenties who received the yellow fever vaccine. This CDR3 is CAWSTNWFYNSPLHF. In DNA form, the CDR3 reads TGTGCCTGGAGTACCAACTGGTTCTATAATTCACCCCTCCACTTT.